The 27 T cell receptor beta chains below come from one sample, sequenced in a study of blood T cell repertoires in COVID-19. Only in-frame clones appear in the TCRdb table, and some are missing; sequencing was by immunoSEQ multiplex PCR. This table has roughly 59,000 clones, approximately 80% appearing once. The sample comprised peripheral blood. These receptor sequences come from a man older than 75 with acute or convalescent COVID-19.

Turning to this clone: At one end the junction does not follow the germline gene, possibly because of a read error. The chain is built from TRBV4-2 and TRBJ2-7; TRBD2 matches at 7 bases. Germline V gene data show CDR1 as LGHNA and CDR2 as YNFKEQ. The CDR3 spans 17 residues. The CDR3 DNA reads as TGTGCCAGCGGCCAAGATACCCTTGCGGGAGTTGGGTACGAGCAGTACTTC. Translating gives CASGQDTLAGVGYEQYF.

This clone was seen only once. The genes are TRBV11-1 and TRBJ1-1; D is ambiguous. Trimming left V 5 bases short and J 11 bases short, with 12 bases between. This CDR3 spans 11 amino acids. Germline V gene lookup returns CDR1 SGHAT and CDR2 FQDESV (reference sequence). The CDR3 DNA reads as TGTGCCAGCAGCCCGAGGCTGGATGCTTTCTTT. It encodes CASSPRLDAFF.

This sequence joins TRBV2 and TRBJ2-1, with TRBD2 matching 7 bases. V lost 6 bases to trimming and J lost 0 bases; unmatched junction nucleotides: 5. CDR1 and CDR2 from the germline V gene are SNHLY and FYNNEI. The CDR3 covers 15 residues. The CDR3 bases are TGTGCCAGCAGGACCTCTAGCGGCTCCTACAATGAGCAGTTCTTC. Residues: CASRTSSGSYNEQFF.

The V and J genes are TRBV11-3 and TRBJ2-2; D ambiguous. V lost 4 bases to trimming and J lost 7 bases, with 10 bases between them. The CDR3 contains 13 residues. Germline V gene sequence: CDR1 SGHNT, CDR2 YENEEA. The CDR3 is CASSSGLVGELFF. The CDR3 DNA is TGTGCCAGCAGCTCCGGGTTGGTCGGGGAGCTGTTTTTT.

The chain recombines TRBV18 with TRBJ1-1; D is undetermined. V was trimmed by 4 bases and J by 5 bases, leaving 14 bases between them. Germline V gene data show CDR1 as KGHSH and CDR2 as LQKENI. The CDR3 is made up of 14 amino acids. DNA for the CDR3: TGTGCCAGCTCACTTTTTCGCGAACAGACTGAAGCTTTCTTT. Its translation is CASSLFREQTEAFF.

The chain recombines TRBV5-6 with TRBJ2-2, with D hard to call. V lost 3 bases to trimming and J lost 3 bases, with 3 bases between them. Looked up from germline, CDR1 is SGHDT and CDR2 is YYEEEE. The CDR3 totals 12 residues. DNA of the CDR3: TGTGCCAGCAGCTCTTACACCGGGGAGCTGTTTTTT. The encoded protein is CASSSYTGELFF.

CDR3 DNA sequence: TGCGCCAGCAGCTGGGAGACAGGGGGCATGTTCGAGACCCAGTACTTC. Its translation is CASSWETGGMFETQYF. The gene calls are TRBV5-1 and TRBJ2-5, with 10 bases aligning to TRBD1. The CDR3 sequence is 16 residues long. Germline trimming cut 3 bases from V and 5 bases from J; bases unmatched to any gene: 10. CDR1 and CDR2 (germline): SGHRS, YFSETQ. Filled out from reference TRBV5-1 and TRBJ2-5, the complete variable domain reads KAGVTQTPRYLIKTRGQQVTLSCSPISGHRSVSWYQQTPGQGLQFLFEYFSETQRNKGNFPGRFSGRQFSNSRSEMNVSTLELGDSALYLCASSWETGGMFETQYFGPGTRLLVL.

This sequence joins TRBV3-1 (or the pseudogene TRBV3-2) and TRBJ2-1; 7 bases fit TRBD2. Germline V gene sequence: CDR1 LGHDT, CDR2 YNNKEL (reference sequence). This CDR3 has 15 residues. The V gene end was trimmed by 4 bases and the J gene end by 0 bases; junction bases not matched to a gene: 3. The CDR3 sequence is CASSPWTSSYNEQFF. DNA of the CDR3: TGTGCCAGCAGCCCCTGGACTAGCTCCTACAATGAGCAGTTCTTC.

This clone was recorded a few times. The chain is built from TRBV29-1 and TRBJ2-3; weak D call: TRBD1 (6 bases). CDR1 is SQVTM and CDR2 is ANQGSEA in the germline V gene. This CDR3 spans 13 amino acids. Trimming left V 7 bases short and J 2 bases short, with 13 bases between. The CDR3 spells CSARRGFTDTQYF. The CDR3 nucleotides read TGCAGCGCCAGAAGGGGGTTCACAGATACGCAGTATTTT.

In nucleotides, the CDR3 is TGTGCCACCAGTGATCCCTATACAGCTGAAGCTTTCTTT. Translated, it gives CATSDPYTAEAFF. The rearrangement uses TRBV24-1 and TRBJ1-1, with no clear D. The V gene lost 3 bases and the J gene lost 6 bases, with 10 bases spanning the gap. CDR3 length: 13 amino acids. Germline V gene data show CDR1 as KGHDR and CDR2 as SFDVKD.

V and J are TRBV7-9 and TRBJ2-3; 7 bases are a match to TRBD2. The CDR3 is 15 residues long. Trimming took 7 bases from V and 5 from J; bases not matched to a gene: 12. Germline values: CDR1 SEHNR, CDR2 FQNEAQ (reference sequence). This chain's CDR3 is CASTILGLDVDTQYF. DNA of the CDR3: TGTGCCAGCACCATACTCGGACTAGATGTAGATACGCAGTATTTT.

CDR3 sequence (DNA): TGCAGCGTTGAAGGGACAGCCGGGGGCACAGATACGCAGTATTTT. Protein: CSVEGTAGGTDTQYF. This sequence joins TRBV29-1 and TRBJ2-3; perhaps TRBD1 as D (6 bases). Germline V CDR1 and CDR2: SQVTM, ANQGSEA. V was pared by 1 base and J by 1 base, with 12 bases between. This CDR3 has 15 residues.

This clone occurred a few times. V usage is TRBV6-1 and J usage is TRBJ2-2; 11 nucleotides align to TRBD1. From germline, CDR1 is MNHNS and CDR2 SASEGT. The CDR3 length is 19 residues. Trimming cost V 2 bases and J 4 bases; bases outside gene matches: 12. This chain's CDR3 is CASSETLWLGQGVTGELFF. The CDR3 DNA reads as TGTGCCAGCAGTGAAACTTTGTGGCTGGGACAGGGGGTCACCGGGGAGCTGTTTTTT.

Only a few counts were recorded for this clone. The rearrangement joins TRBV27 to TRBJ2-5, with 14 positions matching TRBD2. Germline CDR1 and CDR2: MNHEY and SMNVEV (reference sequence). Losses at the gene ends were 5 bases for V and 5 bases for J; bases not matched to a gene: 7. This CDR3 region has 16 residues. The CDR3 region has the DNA TGTGCCAGCAGTCCTGGACTAGCGGGAGGTTGGGAGACCCAGTACTTC. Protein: CASSPGLAGGWETQYF.

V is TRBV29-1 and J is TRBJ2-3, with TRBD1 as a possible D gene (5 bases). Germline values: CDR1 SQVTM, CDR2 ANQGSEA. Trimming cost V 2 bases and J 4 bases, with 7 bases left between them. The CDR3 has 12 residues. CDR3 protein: CSVEKGADTQYF. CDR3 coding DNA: TGCAGCGTTGAAAAAGGGGCAGATACGCAGTATTTT.

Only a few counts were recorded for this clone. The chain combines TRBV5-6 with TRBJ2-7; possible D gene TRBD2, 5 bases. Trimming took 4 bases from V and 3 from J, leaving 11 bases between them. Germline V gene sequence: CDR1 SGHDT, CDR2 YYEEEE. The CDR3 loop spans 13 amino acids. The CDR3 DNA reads TGTGCCAGCAGCGGAGGCATTAACTACGAGCAGTACTTC. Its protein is CASSGGINYEQYF.

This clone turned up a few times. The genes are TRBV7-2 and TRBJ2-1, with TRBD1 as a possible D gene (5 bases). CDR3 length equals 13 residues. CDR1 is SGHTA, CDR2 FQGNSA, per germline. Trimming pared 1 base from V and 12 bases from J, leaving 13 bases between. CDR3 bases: TGTGCCAGCAGCTTAGAGGGGTTCTCGGGGCAGTTCTTC. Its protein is CASSLEGFSGQFF.

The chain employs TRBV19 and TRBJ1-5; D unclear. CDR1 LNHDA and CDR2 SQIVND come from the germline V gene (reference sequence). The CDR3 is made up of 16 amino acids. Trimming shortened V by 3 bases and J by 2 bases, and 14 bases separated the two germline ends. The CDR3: CASSMTAGRGNQPQHF. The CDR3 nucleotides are TGTGCCAGTAGTATGACGGCGGGTAGGGGCAATCAGCCCCAGCATTTT.

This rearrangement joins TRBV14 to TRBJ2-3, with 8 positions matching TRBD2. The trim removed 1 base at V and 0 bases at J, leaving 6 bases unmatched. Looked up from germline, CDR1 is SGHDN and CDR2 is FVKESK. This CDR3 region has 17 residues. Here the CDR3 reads CASSQATSGPSTDTQYF. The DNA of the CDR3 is TGTGCCAGCAGCCAAGCTACTAGCGGACCCAGCACAGATACGCAGTATTTT.

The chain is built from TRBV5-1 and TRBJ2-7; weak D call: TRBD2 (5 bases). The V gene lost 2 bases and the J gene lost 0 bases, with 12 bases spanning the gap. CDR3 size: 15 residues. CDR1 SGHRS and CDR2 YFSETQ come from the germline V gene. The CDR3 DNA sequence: TGCGCCAGCAGCTTCTCAGGACTCAGCTCCTACGAGCAGTACTTC. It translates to CASSFSGLSSYEQYF.

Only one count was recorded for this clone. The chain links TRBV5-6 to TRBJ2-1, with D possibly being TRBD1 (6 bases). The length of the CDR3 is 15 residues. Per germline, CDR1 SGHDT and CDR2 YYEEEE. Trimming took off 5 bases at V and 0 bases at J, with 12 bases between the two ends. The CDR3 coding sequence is TGTGCCAGCAGTAACTGGGGGCTCTCCTACAATGAGCAGTTCTTC. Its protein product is CASSNWGLSYNEQFF.

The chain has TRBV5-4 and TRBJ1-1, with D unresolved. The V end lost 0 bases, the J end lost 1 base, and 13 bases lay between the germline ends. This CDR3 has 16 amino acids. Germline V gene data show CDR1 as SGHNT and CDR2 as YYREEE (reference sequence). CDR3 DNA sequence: TGTGCCAGCAGCTTGGGATTGAGCGATAGGAACACTGAAGCTTTCTTT. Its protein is CASSLGLSDRNTEAFF. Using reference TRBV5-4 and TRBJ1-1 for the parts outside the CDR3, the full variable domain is ETGVTQSPTHLIKTRGQQVTLRCSSQSGHNTVSWYQQALGQGPQFIFQYYREEENGRGNFPPRFSGLQFPNYSSELNVNALELDDSALYLCASSLGLSDRNTEAFFGQGTRLTVV.

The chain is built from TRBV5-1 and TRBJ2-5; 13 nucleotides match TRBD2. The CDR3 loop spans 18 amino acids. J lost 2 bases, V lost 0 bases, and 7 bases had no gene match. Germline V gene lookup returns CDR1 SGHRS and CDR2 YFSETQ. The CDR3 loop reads CASSLGLAGGIRQETQYF. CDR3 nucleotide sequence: TGCGCCAGCAGCTTGGGACTAGCGGGGGGAATCCGACAAGAGACCCAGTACTTC.

CDR3 sequence (DNA): TGTGCCTGGACTAGCGGGGCCCAAGAGACCCAGTACTTC. Translation: CAWTSGAQETQYF. The chain employs TRBV30 and TRBJ2-5, with TRBD2 identical over 9 bases. Germline V gives CDR1 GTSNPN, CDR2 SVGIG (reference sequence). CDR3 length equals 13 residues. V was pared by 4 bases and J by 1 base, with 1 base of the junction left unmatched.

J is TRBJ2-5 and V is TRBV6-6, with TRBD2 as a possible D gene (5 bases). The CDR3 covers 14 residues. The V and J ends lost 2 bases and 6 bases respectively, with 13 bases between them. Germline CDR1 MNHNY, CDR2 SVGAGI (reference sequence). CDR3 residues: CASSYPYGMKTQYF. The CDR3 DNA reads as TGTGCCAGCAGTTACCCCTACGGGATGAAGACCCAGTACTTC.

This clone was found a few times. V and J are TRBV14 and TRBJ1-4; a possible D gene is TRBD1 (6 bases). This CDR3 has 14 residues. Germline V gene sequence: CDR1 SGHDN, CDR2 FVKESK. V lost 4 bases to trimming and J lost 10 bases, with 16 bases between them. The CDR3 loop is CASSPAQGIGKLFF. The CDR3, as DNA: TGTGCCAGCAGCCCCGCGCAGGGGATAGGAAAACTGTTTTTT.

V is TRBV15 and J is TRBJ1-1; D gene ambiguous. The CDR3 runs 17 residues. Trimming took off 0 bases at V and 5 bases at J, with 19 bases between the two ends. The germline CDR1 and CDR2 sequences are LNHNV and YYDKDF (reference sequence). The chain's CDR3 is CATSRERMGKTGTEAFF. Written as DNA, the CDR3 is TGTGCCACCAGCAGAGAACGGATGGGAAAAACGGGGACTGAAGCTTTCTTT. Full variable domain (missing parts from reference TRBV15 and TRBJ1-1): DAMVIQNPRYQVTQFGKPVTLSCSQTLNHNVMYWYQQKSSQAPKLLFHYYDKDFNNEADTPDNFQSRRPNTSFCFLDIRSPGLGDTAMYLCATSRERMGKTGTEAFFGQGTRLTVV.